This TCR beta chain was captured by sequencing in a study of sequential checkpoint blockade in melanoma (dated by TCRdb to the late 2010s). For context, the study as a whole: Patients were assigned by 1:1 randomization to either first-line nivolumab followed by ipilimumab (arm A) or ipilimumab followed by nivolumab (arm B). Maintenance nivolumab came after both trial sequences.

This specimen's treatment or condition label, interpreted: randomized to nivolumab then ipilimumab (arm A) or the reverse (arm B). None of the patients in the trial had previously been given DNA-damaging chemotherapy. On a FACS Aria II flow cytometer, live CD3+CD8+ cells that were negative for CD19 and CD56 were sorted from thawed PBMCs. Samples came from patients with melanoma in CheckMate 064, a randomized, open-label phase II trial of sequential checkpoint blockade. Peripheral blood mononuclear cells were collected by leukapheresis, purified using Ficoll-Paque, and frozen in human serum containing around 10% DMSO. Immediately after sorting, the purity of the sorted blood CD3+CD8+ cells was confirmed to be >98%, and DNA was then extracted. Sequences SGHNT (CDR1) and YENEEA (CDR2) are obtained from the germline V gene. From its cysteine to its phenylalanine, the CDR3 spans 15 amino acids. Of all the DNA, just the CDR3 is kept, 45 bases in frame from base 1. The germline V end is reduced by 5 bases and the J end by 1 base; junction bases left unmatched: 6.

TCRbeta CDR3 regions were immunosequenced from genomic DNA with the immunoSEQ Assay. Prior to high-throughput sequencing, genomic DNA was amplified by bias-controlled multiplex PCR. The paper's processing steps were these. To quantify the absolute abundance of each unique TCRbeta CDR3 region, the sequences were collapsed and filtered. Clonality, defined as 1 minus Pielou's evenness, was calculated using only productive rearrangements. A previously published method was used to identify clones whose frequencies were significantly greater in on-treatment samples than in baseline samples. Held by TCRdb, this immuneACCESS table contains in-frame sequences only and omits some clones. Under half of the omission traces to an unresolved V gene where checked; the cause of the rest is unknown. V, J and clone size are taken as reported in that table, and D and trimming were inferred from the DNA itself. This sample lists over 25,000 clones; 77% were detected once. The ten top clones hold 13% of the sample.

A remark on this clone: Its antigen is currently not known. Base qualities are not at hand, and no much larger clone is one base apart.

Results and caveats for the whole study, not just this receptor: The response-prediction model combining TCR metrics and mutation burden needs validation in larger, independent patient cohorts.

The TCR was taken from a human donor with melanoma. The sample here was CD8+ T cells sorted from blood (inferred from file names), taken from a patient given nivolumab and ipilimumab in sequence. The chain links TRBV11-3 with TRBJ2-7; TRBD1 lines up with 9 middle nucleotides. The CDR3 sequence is CASSPGQGLSYEQYF. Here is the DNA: TGTGCCAGCAGCCCGGGACAGGGCCTATCCTACGAGCAGTACTTC.